Shown below are 28 T cell receptor beta chains from a single sample sequenced in a study of cytomegalovirus exposure and HLA in healthy donors. PCR involved 60 Vbeta and 13 Jbeta primers. Sequenced by immunoSEQ multiplex PCR; TCRdb stores in-frame clones only, minus some. The sample holds under 200,000 clones, 70% to 80% seen once. Material: PBMCs. These receptors originate from a woman in her twenties or thirties in good health and CMV-seropositive.

V usage is TRBV4-3 and J usage is TRBJ2-2; 13 bases agree with TRBD2. V lost 7 bases and J lost 6; bases outside the gene matches: 11. The CDR3 contains 17 residues. Germline V lookup: CDR1 LGHNA, CDR2 YSLEER. The CDR3 nucleotides read TGCGCCAGCACGCAGGCCCCACTAGCGGGAGGGGCCGGGGAGCTGTTTTTT. This sequence encodes CASTQAPLAGGAGELFF.

The V gene is TRBV7-9, the J gene TRBJ2-2; the D gene is possibly TRBD2 (6 bases). CDR1 is SEHNR and CDR2 is FQNEAQ in the germline V gene (reference sequence). Trimming left V 3 bases short and J 6 bases short, with 14 bases between. The CDR3 extends over 15 amino acids. The CDR3 DNA reads as TGTGCCAGCAGCTTCGGGACTCCCGGGGCCGGGGAGCTGTTTTTT. Translation: CASSFGTPGAGELFF.

The chain couples TRBV10-3 to TRBJ2-4; D possibly corresponds to TRBD1 (5 bases). The CDR3 spans 20 residues. Germline loops: CDR1 ENHRY, CDR2 SYGVKD. The V end was cut by 0 bases, the J end by 3 bases, with 24 bases between. The chain's CDR3 is CAISESLSREGAVHKNIQYF. The CDR3 nucleotides read TGTGCCATCAGTGAGTCCCTTTCGAGAGAAGGGGCCGTACACAAAAACATTCAGTACTTC.

As concerns this clone: Other DNA sequences in this specimen translate into the identical CDR3. The rearrangement joins TRBV7-2 to TRBJ1-1; possible D gene TRBD1, 6 bases. V shed 1 base and J shed 5 bases, with 11 bases lying between them. The CDR3 is 14 residues long. Germline CDR1 and CDR2: SGHTA and FQGNSA. CDR3 region: CASSLGGGRTEAFF. The CDR3 nucleotides are TGTGCCAGCAGCTTAGGAGGGGGTAGGACTGAAGCTTTCTTT.

J is TRBJ1-1 and V is TRBV5-1; D ambiguous. Germline CDR1 and CDR2: SGHRS and YFSETQ. The CDR3 loop spans 17 amino acids. Trimming pared 5 bases from V and 3 bases from J, leaving 23 bases between. The CDR3 here is CASRHESLTIGYTEAFF. The CDR3, as DNA: TGCGCCAGCAGACATGAATCCTTGACAATTGGGTACACTGAAGCTTTCTTT.

This rearrangement joins TRBV4-1 to TRBJ2-7, with TRBD1 matching 10 bases. The length of the CDR3 is 15 residues. V lost 4 bases to trimming and J lost 5 bases; unmatched junction nucleotides: 8. Germline V lookup: CDR1 MGHRA, CDR2 YSYEKL. CDR3 bases: TGCGCCAGCAGCCTACCCGGGGACAGGGGAGACGAGCAGTACTTC. Protein product: CASSLPGDRGDEQYF.

The rearrangement joins TRBV10-1 to TRBJ2-3; 8 bases match TRBD2. The germline CDR1 and CDR2 sequences are WNHNN and SYGVQD (reference sequence). The trim removed 6 bases at V and 4 bases at J, leaving 6 bases unmatched. The CDR3 runs 14 residues. For the CDR3, the DNA is TGCGCCAGCAGCCTCGGGACTAGTGCAGATACGCAGTATTTT. Translating it yields CASSLGTSADTQYF.

This clone has a single count. The chain has TRBV11-2 and TRBJ1-1, with D uncertain. The V and J ends lost 3 bases and 7 bases respectively, with 6 bases between them. The CDR3 runs to 11 residues. Germline CDR1 reads SGHAT; CDR2 reads FQNNGV. The CDR3 is CASSFGLEAFF. In DNA form, the CDR3 reads TGTGCCAGCAGCTTTGGCCTTGAAGCTTTCTTT.

The table lists this clone with a count of one. The V call is TRBV7-2, the J call TRBJ1-3; TRBD1 agrees at 7 bases. The CDR3 totals 14 residues. Germline V gene lookup returns CDR1 SGHTA and CDR2 FQGNSA. After removal of 5 bases from V and 3 bases from J, the junction contained 4 bases not matched to a gene. Here the CDR3 DNA reads TGTGCCAGCAGCAGACAGGGTGGTGGAAACACCATATATTTT. Its translation is CASSRQGGGNTIYF.

The chain employs TRBV7-9 and TRBJ2-1; the match to TRBD1 covers 8 bases. The CDR3 is 15 residues long. Per the germline V gene, CDR1 is SEHNR and CDR2 is FQNEAQ (reference sequence). V was pared by 8 bases and J by 0 bases, with 6 bases of the junction left unmatched. The CDR3 is CASLGTGSSYNEQFF. The CDR3 coding sequence is TGTGCCAGCTTAGGGACAGGTAGCTCCTACAATGAGCAGTTCTTC.

The J gene is TRBJ2-7, the V gene TRBV7-8, with TRBD1 matching over 11 bases. From germline, CDR1 is SGHVS and CDR2 FQNEAQ. With V trimmed by 7 bases and J by 5 bases, 4 bases remained unmatched. CDR3 length: 13 amino acids. CDR3 in DNA: TGTGCCAGCACCCGGGACAGGGGGAACGAGCAGTACTTC. Translation gives CASTRDRGNEQYF. Variable domain in full (rest from reference TRBV7-8 and TRBJ2-7): GAGVSQSPRYKVAKRGQDVALRCDPISGHVSLFWYQQALGQGPEFLTYFQNEAQLDKSGLPSDRFFAERPEGSVSTLKIQRTQQEDSAVYLCASTRDRGNEQYFGPGTRLTVT.

This clone was counted between two and nine times. V gene TRBV11-3 combines with J gene TRBJ1-3; D unresolved. This CDR3 region has 16 residues. The germline CDR1 and CDR2 sequences are SGHNT and YENEEA. With 3 bases removed from V and 2 bases from J, the gap between germline ends came to 14 bases. The CDR3 loop is CASSLAPPGTGNTIYF. CDR3 DNA sequence: TGTGCCAGCAGCTTGGCCCCGCCCGGGACTGGAAACACCATATATTTT. Full variable domain (rest looked up from reference TRBV11-3 and TRBJ1-3): EAGVVQSPRYKIIEKKQPVAFWCNPISGHNTLYWYLQNLGQGPELLIRYENEEAVDDSQLPKDRFSAERLKGVDSTLKIQPAELGDSAVYLCASSLAPPGTGNTIYFGEGSWLTVV.

V gene TRBV9 combines with J gene TRBJ2-1, with D maybe TRBD1 (5 bases). The CDR3 runs 16 residues. Trimming left V 0 bases short and J 5 bases short, with 15 bases between. In germline, CDR1 is SGDLS, CDR2 YYNGEE. CDR3 amino acids: CASSVGPQGTDNEQFF. As DNA, the CDR3 is TGTGCCAGCAGCGTAGGTCCTCAGGGAACCGACAATGAGCAGTTCTTC.

This clone has just a few counts. The rearrangement joins TRBV19 to TRBJ1-1; 7 bases line up with TRBD1. The CDR3 covers 16 residues. V gave up 3 bases and J gave up 0 bases; unmatched junction bases: 7. Germline lookup yields CDR1 LNHDA and CDR2 SQIVND (reference sequence). The CDR3 DNA follows: TGTGCCAGTAGTATCATTGGGACAGCCATGAACACTGAAGCTTTCTTT. It specifies CASSIIGTAMNTEAFF.

The chain combines TRBV28 with TRBJ2-2; perhaps TRBD2 as D (6 bases). Germline-derived CDR1 and CDR2 are MDHEN and SYDVKM. V lost 8 bases to trimming and J lost 2 bases, with 12 bases between them. The CDR3 totals 14 residues. This chain's CDR3 is CASGRDFNTGELFF. CDR3 in DNA: TGTGCCAGCGGGCGGGACTTTAACACCGGGGAGCTGTTTTTT.

The J gene is TRBJ1-5, the V gene TRBV29-1, with 7 bases aligning to TRBD1. This CDR3 is built from 14 residues. Germline CDR1 reads SQVTM; CDR2 reads ANQGSEA. Trimming at V came to 4 bases and at J to 5 bases, leaving 8 bases not matched to a gene. In DNA form, the CDR3 reads TGCAGCGTTGGGACGGGGACAGACTATCAGCCCCAGCATTTT. Translation gives CSVGTGTDYQPQHF.

In its sample, this clone was seen a few times. This chain joins TRBV7-9 and TRBJ2-5; TRBD1 agrees at 8 bases. The J call is uncertain, as TRBJ2-7 better fits the DNA end. The CDR3 runs to 13 residues. From germline, CDR1 is SEHNR and CDR2 FQNEAQ (reference sequence). The CDR3 protein is CASGDRWLTEQYF. CDR3 coding DNA: TGTGCCAGCGGGGACAGGTGGCTTACCGAGCAGTACTTC.

V gene TRBV29-1 combines with J gene TRBJ2-1; 7 positions match TRBD1. Germline loops: CDR1 SQVTM, CDR2 ANQGSEA. This CDR3 comprises 15 residues. V dropped 5 bases and J dropped 8; count of bases not matched to a gene: 15. The CDR3 spells CSVRQGSSRSYEQFF. For the CDR3, the DNA is TGCAGCGTTAGACAGGGAAGCTCCAGAAGCTATGAGCAGTTCTTC.

This chain connects TRBV6-1 to TRBJ2-1, with TRBD2 matching over 7 bases. CDR3 length equals 15 residues. Germline V gene data show CDR1 as MNHNS and CDR2 as SASEGT. V lost 7 bases, J lost 2 bases, and 8 bases stayed unmatched. The CDR3 spells CASKEGGSTYNEQFF. In DNA form, the CDR3 reads TGTGCCAGCAAGGAGGGCGGGAGCACCTACAATGAGCAGTTCTTC.

This chain uses TRBV5-5 with TRBJ1-1, with TRBD1 identical over 7 bases. The V gene end was trimmed by 4 bases and the J gene end by 1 base; junction bases not matched to a gene: 4. Looked up from germline, CDR1 is SGHKS and CDR2 is YYEKEE (reference sequence). This CDR3 has 14 residues. The CDR3 coding sequence is TGTGCCAGCAGCGGTAACAGGGGGAACACTGAAGCTTTCTTT. It translates to CASSGNRGNTEAFF.

The chain uses TRBV7-2 and TRBJ1-1; D might be TRBD1 (6 bases). The germline V gene encodes CDR1 SGHTA and CDR2 FQGNSA. V was clipped by 2 bases and J by 5 bases, with 12 bases between them. The CDR3 covers 14 residues. DNA of the CDR3: TGTGCCAGCAGCTTACAGGGGATGCAGACTGAAGCTTTCTTT. This translates into CASSLQGMQTEAFF.

The V gene is TRBV7-2, the J gene TRBJ1-5; 7 nucleotides line up with TRBD1. After removal of 5 bases from V and 5 bases from J, the junction contained 9 bases not matched to a gene. Per germline, CDR1 SGHTA and CDR2 FQGNSA. CDR3 length equals 15 residues. The CDR3 loop is CASSPQGGRDQPQHF. In DNA, the CDR3 is TGTGCCAGCAGCCCCCAGGGGGGTCGGGATCAGCCCCAGCATTTT.

The J gene is TRBJ1-2, the V gene TRBV7-9, with D possibly being TRBD1 (5 bases). Germline CDR1 SEHNR, CDR2 FQNEAQ (reference sequence). Trimming cost V 6 bases and J 2 bases, with 13 bases left between them. This CDR3 contains 14 residues. The CDR3 loop is CASSFNQGNYGYTF. The CDR3 DNA reads as TGTGCCAGCAGTTTTAACCAGGGAAACTATGGCTACACCTTC.

The chain uses TRBV27 and TRBJ2-1; D perhaps matches TRBD2 (5 bases). CDR1 MNHEY and CDR2 SMNVEV come from the germline V gene (reference sequence). Trimming shortened V by 2 bases and J by 10 bases, and 12 bases separated the two germline ends. The CDR3 has 13 amino acids. CDR3 amino acids: CASSLGIAREQFF. For the CDR3, the DNA is TGTGCCAGCAGTTTAGGTATAGCGAGGGAGCAGTTCTTC.

The chain links TRBV19 to TRBJ1-2; TRBD1 matches 12 bases. Trimming removed 5 bases from V and 4 bases from J; junction bases left unmatched: 11. CDR1 and CDR2 from the germline V gene are LNHDA and SQIVND (reference sequence). This CDR3 is built from 17 residues. The CDR3 nucleotides read TGTGCCAGTAGTGCCGGGACAGGGGGCAGGTTTGGCTATGGCTACACCTTC. It translates to CASSAGTGGRFGYGYTF.

In this sample, this clone turned up once. This chain connects TRBV25-1 to TRBJ2-5; a possible D gene is TRBD2 (5 bases). The CDR3 loop spans 13 amino acids. From germline, CDR1 is MGHDK and CDR2 SYGVNS. Trimming removed 5 bases from V and 4 bases from J, with 11 bases in between. Here the CDR3 reads CASSQSAGETQYF. The CDR3 DNA is TGTGCCAGCAGTCAAAGTGCGGGAGAGACCCAGTACTTC.

The chain has TRBV11-3 and TRBJ2-1, with 12 bases aligning to TRBD2. The CDR3 spans 16 residues. Germline CDR1 reads SGHNT; CDR2 reads YENEEA. V gave up 4 bases and J gave up 4 bases; unmatched junction bases: 5. DNA for the CDR3: TGTGCCAGCAGCTCCGGGACTAGCGGGTTTTACAATGAGCAGTTCTTC. Translating it yields CASSSGTSGFYNEQFF.

The J gene is TRBJ1-1, the V gene TRBV7-8; 9 bases are shared with TRBD1. Germline loops: CDR1 SGHVS, CDR2 FQNEAQ. This CDR3 spans 17 amino acids. The trim removed 1 base at V and 3 bases at J, leaving 9 bases unmatched. This CDR3 is CASSLGEPGQGYTEAFF. DNA for the CDR3: TGTGCCAGCAGCTTAGGAGAGCCGGGACAGGGATACACTGAAGCTTTCTTT.